This note documents a single T cell receptor beta chain sequence. What it binds is not known. CDR1 and CDR2 from the germline V gene are LGHNA and YNFKEQ. This CDR3 region has 18 residues. Trimming took 0 bases from V and 0 from J, leaving 15 bases between them. The donors were in the roughly 130-subject validation cohort; that cohort was separate from the approximately 730-subject first cohort. The entry originates in a study of cytomegalovirus exposure and HLA in healthy donors. Assay: immunoSEQ multiplex PCR; the TCRdb copy retains only in-frame clones and omits some. This table holds approximately 54,000 clones, about 92% found once. Findings and limits, study-wide: Investigators reported 150 to 200 TCR beta chains as tied to cytomegalovirus.

The sequenced sample was PBMCs. The sequence was collected from a woman between 18 and 29 years old in good health and CMV-seropositive. The chain carries TRBV4-2 and TRBJ1-5; perhaps TRBD1 as D (6 bases). The CDR3 reads CASSQDPDRTNSNQPQHF. CDR3 sequence (DNA): TGTGCCAGCAGCCAAGACCCCGACAGGACAAATAGCAATCAGCCCCAGCATTTT.